This T cell receptor (beta chain) was sequenced in a study of blood T cell repertoires in COVID-19. Study-wide context: Whether acute or convalescent, the COVID-19 samples came from the United States, Italy and Spain.

Recovered status applied to Cohort 3 donors who had two consecutive negative PCRs. It also applied to those with clearance or with symptom resolution. The protocol was immunoSEQ multiplex PCR, while the TCRdb copy is restricted to in-frame clones and leaves out a portion. The profile shows fewer than 200,000 clones, about 84% of them singletons. Germline values: CDR1 MGHRA, CDR2 YSYEKL. The ends were cut back, 1 base at V and 2 bases at J, with 11 bases in the middle. The CDR3 runs to 15 residues. The genes are TRBV4-1 and TRBJ1-2, with D possibly TRBD1 on 5 matching bases. The clonotype comes from a man aged 45 to 65 who had recovered from COVID-19. Sequencing was carried out using PBMCs or T cells enriched from blood (not recorded which). The DNA for the CDR3 is TGCGCCAGCAGCCAAGGAAAGGAGGGGAACTATGGCTACACCTTC. Amino acids: CASSQGKEGNYGYTF.